This TCR beta chain was observed in a study of T cell changes during pregnancy in multiple sclerosis. The CDR3 runs 14 residues. Trimming removed 7 bases from V and 4 bases from J; junction bases left unmatched: 7. In germline, CDR1 is SNHLY, CDR2 FYNNEI. This table comes from immunoSEQ multiplex PCR, and its TCRdb copy is limited to in-frame clones, with some not included. This sample has approximately 30,000 clones, with just over 90% found just once. Material: CD8+ T cells from peripheral blood mononuclear cells, obtained in the first trimester of pregnancy. This chain joins TRBV2 and TRBJ2-3; TRBD1 matches at 8 bases. The origin of this receptor is a female donor with multiple sclerosis, enrolled in a pregnancy study. The CDR3 protein is CASNGRTGSDTQYF. CDR3 sequence (DNA): TGTGCCAGCAACGGTAGGACAGGGTCAGATACGCAGTATTTT.